The 12 T cell receptor beta chains presented below share a single source sample, sequenced in a study of early T cells in non-severe SARS-CoV-2 infection. TCRdb recomputed calls from the 5' RACE reads with MiXCR, one row per CDR3 protein. Of about 52,000 distinct CDR3 sequences listed, 11% are singletons. The sample comprised whole blood. Every receptor here comes from an adult who was a healthcare worker with PCR-confirmed SARS-CoV-2 infection or an uninfected control (not recorded which).

The chain joins TRBV7-6 to TRBJ2-1; a weak D match, TRBD1 (6 bases). V was shortened by 3 bases and J by 2 bases, with 11 bases between the two germline ends. The CDR3 spans 15 residues. CDR1 and CDR2 (germline): SGHVS, FNYEAQ. The CDR3 region has the DNA TGTGCCAGCAGCTTCCGGGCAGGGGCCTACAATGAGCAGTTCTTC. It encodes CASSFRAGAYNEQFF. Based on the CDR3 plus reference TRBV7-6 and TRBJ2-1, the full variable domain is GAGVSQSPRYKVTKRGQDVALRCDPISGHVSLYWYRQALGQGPEFLTYFNYEAQQDKSGLPNDRFSAERPEGSISTLTIQRTEQRDSAMYRCASSFRAGAYNEQFFGPGTRLTVL.

V gene TRBV10-3 combines with J gene TRBJ2-7, with 12 bases aligning to TRBD2. With V trimmed by 5 bases and J by 4 bases, 3 bases remained unmatched. CDR3 size: 14 residues. Germline V gene sequence: CDR1 ENHRY, CDR2 SYGVKD. The CDR3, as DNA: TGTGCCATCAGTAGGACTAGCGGGAATTACGAGCAGTACTTC. Protein sequence: CAISRTSGNYEQYF.

This clonotype was seen more than once but under ten times. The rearrangement uses TRBV7-6 and TRBJ2-7; a weak D match, TRBD1 (6 bases). V lost 5 bases and J lost 1, with 12 bases in between. Germline-derived CDR1 and CDR2 are SGHVS and FNYEAQ. This CDR3 comprises 14 residues. The CDR3 here is CASSPETGSYEQYF. Written as DNA, the CDR3 is TGTGCCAGCAGCCCGGAGACAGGATCCTACGAGCAGTACTTC.

This clonotype was detected a few times. The chain uses TRBV28 and TRBJ1-4; D is perhaps TRBD1 (5 bases). This CDR3 contains 15 residues. Trimming took 6 bases from V and 5 from J, leaving 16 bases between them. The germline V gene encodes CDR1 MDHEN and CDR2 SYDVKM. The CDR3 reads CASSTQGKGNEKLFF. DNA for the CDR3: TGTGCCAGCAGCACCCAGGGCAAAGGGAATGAAAAACTGTTTTTT.

This clonotype was counted only a few times. The chain combines TRBV12-3 or TRBV12-4 with TRBJ2-7; D is perhaps TRBD1 or TRBD2 (6 bases each). There are 12 residues in the CDR3. V shed 7 bases and J shed 5 bases, with 12 bases lying between them. This CDR3 is CASKNRGHEQYF. In DNA, the CDR3 is TGTGCCAGCAAAAATCGGGGGCACGAGCAGTACTTC.

This clonotype appeared many times. V is TRBV6-5 and J is TRBJ1-1, with D hard to call. Trimming shortened V by 6 bases and J by 1 base, and 9 bases separated the two germline ends. Germline V gene sequence: CDR1 MNHEY, CDR2 SVGAGI. This CDR3 is built from 13 residues. CDR3 protein: CASSRSWNTEAFF. CDR3 coding DNA: TGTGCCAGCAGCCGGAGTTGGAACACTGAAGCTTTCTTT.

The gene calls are TRBV11-3 and TRBJ2-3; tentatively, D is TRBD2 (6 bases). V was cut by 1 base and J by 0 bases, with 14 bases left in between. Germline lookup yields CDR1 SGHNT and CDR2 YENEEA. The CDR3 runs to 17 residues. Here the CDR3 reads CASSLGAGPLSTDTQYF. The CDR3 bases are TGTGCCAGCAGCTTAGGCGCGGGGCCTTTGAGCACAGATACGCAGTATTTT.

This clonotype occurred a few times. The gene calls are TRBV4-1 and TRBJ1-4, with 10 bases that match TRBD1. V trimming: 0 bases; J trimming: 6 bases; junction bases outside the gene matches: 7. The CDR3 consists of 17 residues. Germline V gives CDR1 MGHRA, CDR2 YSYEKL. CDR3: CASSQDGLGTGDEKLFF. The CDR3 DNA reads as TGCGCCAGCAGCCAAGATGGCCTTGGGACAGGGGATGAAAAACTGTTTTTT.

This clonotype was observed a few times. The CDR3 loop reads CASPGTPNTGELFF. For the CDR3, the DNA is TGTGCCAGCCCGGGGACACCTAACACCGGGGAGCTGTTTTTT. The chain is built from TRBV7-9 and TRBJ2-2, with D possibly matching TRBD1 (6 bases). Per germline, CDR1 SEHNR and CDR2 FQNEAQ (reference sequence). V shed 8 bases and J shed 2 bases, with 12 bases lying between them. The CDR3 has 14 amino acids.

Turning to this clonotype: Being one base from a much bigger clone, this may be a read error. The chain joins TRBV6-2 or TRBV6-3 to TRBJ1-2; TRBD1 aligns across 8 bases. Germline V CDR1 and CDR2: MNHEY, SVGEGT. Unmatched junction bases numbered 6, after V lost 5 bases and J lost 4 bases. CDR3 length: 14 residues. The CDR3 coding sequence is TGTGCCAGCAGTAACTGGACAGGGATCTATGGCTACACCTTC. It encodes CASSNWTGIYGYTF.

This clonotype was counted a few times. The CDR3 coding sequence is TGTGCCAGCAGCCAATCCCCGGGCACCGGGGAGCTGTTTTTT. This sequence encodes CASSQSPGTGELFF. The chain couples TRBV3-1 to TRBJ2-2; D unresolved. Trimming cost V 2 bases and J 4 bases, with 8 bases left between them. This CDR3 contains 14 residues. Germline V gives CDR1 LGHDT, CDR2 YNNKEL (reference sequence).

This clonotype was picked up many times. This chain connects TRBV20-1 to TRBJ2-3; no firm D call. The CDR3 has 14 residues. Germline CDR1 and CDR2: DFQATT and SNEGSKA (reference sequence). CDR3 DNA: TGCAGCCCCCGCGGAGAGCGAACGGTGGGGACGCAGTATTTT. Translating it yields CSPRGERTVGTQYF.